These 17 T cell receptor beta chains were sequenced from one sample in a study of blood T cell repertoires in COVID-19. Libraries were prepared by immunoSEQ multiplex PCR; TCRdb keeps only in-frame clonotypes and omits some of them. Of about 140,000 clones in the sample, 87% were seen once. Sequenced material: PBMCs or T cells enriched from blood (not recorded which). The receptors come from a man in his 60s who had recovered from COVID-19.

The gene calls are TRBV5-1 and TRBJ1-2; 7 bases are shared with TRBD1. The ends lost 4 bases at V and 5 bases at J; junction bases unmatched: 5. Germline lookup yields CDR1 SGHRS and CDR2 YFSETQ. The CDR3 extends over 13 amino acids. The CDR3 DNA sequence: TGCGCCAGCAGCCCCGGACAGGCGTATGGCTACACCTTC. This encodes CASSPGQAYGYTF.

V gene TRBV27 combines with J gene TRBJ1-2; TRBD1 aligns across 9 bases. CDR1 MNHEY and CDR2 SMNVEV come from the germline V gene (reference sequence). Trimming cost V 4 bases and J 11 bases; bases outside gene matches: 11. CDR3 length: 14 residues. The CDR3 DNA sequence: TGTGCCAGCAGTTCATCCGGGACAGGGAGGAGGTACACCTTC. It encodes CASSSSGTGRRYTF.

V usage is TRBV18 and J usage is TRBJ2-1; 11 nucleotides match TRBD2. Germline CDR1 KGHSH, CDR2 LQKENI. The CDR3 runs 14 residues. J was trimmed by 12 bases and V by 6 bases; bases with no gene match: 10. CDR3 amino acids: CASSIDSGRVAQFF. The CDR3 bases are TGTGCCAGCTCGATAGATAGCGGGAGGGTTGCGCAGTTCTTC.

The chain recombines TRBV2 with TRBJ2-2; no clear D. The germline V gene has CDR1 SNHLY and CDR2 FYNNEI. V lost 3 bases and J lost 2, with 7 bases in between. This CDR3 comprises 14 residues. DNA for the CDR3: TGTGCCAGCAGTGACCCCGTTAACACCGGGGAGCTGTTTTTT. Protein: CASSDPVNTGELFF.

The J gene is TRBJ1-1, the V gene TRBV28; D call uncertain. The CDR3 runs to 12 residues. The V gene lost 3 bases and the J gene lost 11 bases, with 13 bases spanning the gap. Germline loops: CDR1 MDHEN, CDR2 SYDVKM. CDR3 DNA sequence: TGTGCCAGCAGTTTTTCGGGAGCGGGGGCTTTCTTT. Encoded protein: CASSFSGAGAFF. Variable domain in full (rest from reference TRBV28 and TRBJ1-1): DVKVTQSSRYLVKRTGEKVFLECVQDMDHENMFWYRQDPGLGLRLIYFSYDVKMKEKGDIPEGYSVSREKKERFSLILESASTNQTSMYLCASSFSGAGAFFGQGTRLTVV.

The chain combines TRBV6-5 with TRBJ1-1; TRBD1 matches 8 bases. After removal of 5 bases from V and 7 bases from J, the junction contained 6 bases not matched to a gene. Looked up from germline, CDR1 is MNHEY and CDR2 is SVGAGI. The CDR3 spans 13 residues. The CDR3 here is CASSRGQGGEAFF. CDR3 in DNA: TGTGCCAGCAGTCGTGGACAGGGAGGTGAAGCTTTCTTT.

The rearrangement joins TRBV2 to TRBJ1-1, with D perhaps matching TRBD1 (5 bases). Trimming stripped 7 bases from V and 1 base from J, with 10 bases between. The CDR3 has 13 amino acids. Germline V gene lookup returns CDR1 SNHLY and CDR2 FYNNEI. CDR3 sequence: CASNIGGNTEAFF. The CDR3 coding sequence is TGTGCCAGCAATATCGGGGGGAACACTGAAGCTTTCTTT.

The rearrangement links TRBV3-1 (or the pseudogene TRBV3-2) to TRBJ2-2; TRBD2 agrees at 7 bases. Germline V lookup: CDR1 LGHDT, CDR2 YNNKEL (reference sequence). Trimming took 1 base from V and 2 from J; bases not matched to a gene: 1. The CDR3 is 15 amino acids. The CDR3 region has the DNA TGTGCCAGCAGCCAAGCGGGAGGTAACACCGGGGAGCTGTTTTTT. Its translation is CASSQAGGNTGELFF.

This sequence joins TRBV7-9 and TRBJ2-7; D gene ambiguous. Germline lookup yields CDR1 SEHNR and CDR2 FQNEAQ (reference sequence). V dropped 4 bases and J dropped 6 bases, with 13 bases sitting between them. The CDR3 runs 13 residues. The CDR3 loop reads CASSWNRDGEQYF. The DNA of the CDR3 is TGTGCCAGCAGCTGGAACAGAGACGGCGAGCAGTACTTC.

This chain links TRBV6-5 with TRBJ1-6, with 8 bases that match TRBD1. Germline V gene sequence: CDR1 MNHEY, CDR2 SVGAGI. The CDR3 totals 14 residues. The V segment lost 5 bases and the J segment 7 bases; nucleotides outside the gene matches: 4. CDR3 in DNA: TGTGCCAGCAGTAACAGGGGGAACAATTCACCCCTCCACTTT. This codes for CASSNRGNNSPLHF.

This chain connects TRBV28 to TRBJ1-1, with D tentatively TRBD1 (5 bases). CDR1 MDHEN and CDR2 SYDVKM come from the germline V gene. The CDR3 is made up of 17 amino acids. V was cut by 3 bases and J by 5 bases, with 22 bases left in between. The CDR3 coding sequence is TGTGCCAGCAGTTTCCCATACACCCGACAGACTAGGACTGAAGCTTTCTTT. Its translation is CASSFPYTRQTRTEAFF.

This clone was counted a single time. The identical CDR3 is also encoded by other nucleotide sequences in the sample. The chain is built from TRBV5-6 and TRBJ2-7; 7 nucleotides agree with TRBD2. Unmatched junction bases numbered 4, after V lost 0 bases and J lost 4 bases. The CDR3 has 14 amino acids. Per the germline V gene, CDR1 is SGHDT and CDR2 is YYEEEE. CDR3: CASSLGLADYEQYF. The CDR3 nucleotides are TGTGCCAGCAGCTTGGGGCTAGCGGATTACGAGCAGTACTTC. Complete variable domain (other parts from reference TRBV5-6 and TRBJ2-7): DAGVTQSPTHLIKTRGQQVTLRCSPKSGHDTVSWYQQALGQGPQFIFQYYEEEERQRGNFPDRFSGHQFPNYSSELNVNALLLGDSALYLCASSLGLADYEQYFGPGTRLTVT.

The chain combines TRBV7-2 with TRBJ2-1; TRBD1 aligns across 8 bases. The germline CDR1 and CDR2 sequences are SGHTA and FQGNSA. V lost 2 bases and J lost 5; bases outside the gene matches: 5. This CDR3 has 15 residues. The CDR3 DNA reads as TGTGCCAGCAGCTTACAGGGGGCGATTGACAATGAGCAGTTCTTC. Translated: CASSLQGAIDNEQFF. The full variable domain, rest sourced from reference TRBV7-2 and TRBJ2-1, is GAGVSQSPSNKVTEKGKDVELRCDPISGHTALYWYRQSLGQGLEFLIYFQGNSAPDKSGLPSDRFSAERTGGSVSTLTIQRTQQEDSAVYLCASSLQGAIDNEQFFGPGTRLTVL.

The rearrangement joins TRBV12-3 or TRBV12-4 to TRBJ2-3, with TRBD2 matching 11 bases. The CDR3 loop spans 12 amino acids. V trimming: 3 bases; J trimming: 14 bases; junction bases outside the gene matches: 4. The CDR3 DNA follows: TGTGCCAGCAGTTTTGGGACTAGCGGTCCGTATTTT. This encodes CASSFGTSGPYF.

The chain uses TRBV6-5 and TRBJ1-6; D is perhaps TRBD1 (5 bases). The germline V gene encodes CDR1 MNHEY and CDR2 SVGAGI. The CDR3 loop spans 13 amino acids. The CDR3 sequence: CSLYPGLNSPLHF. The CDR3 nucleotides are TGTTCCCTATACCCAGGGTTAAATTCACCCCTCCACTTT.

CDR3 sequence reads: CASRGLAGEETQYF. DNA of the CDR3: TGCGCCAGCAGAGGACTAGCGGGAGAGGAGACCCAGTACTTC. The rearrangement joins TRBV10-2 to TRBJ2-5; 13 nucleotides match TRBD2. V lost 6 bases, J lost 5 bases, and 3 bases stayed unmatched. This CDR3 has 14 residues. CDR1 WSHSY and CDR2 SAAADI come from the germline V gene.

The V and J genes are TRBV19 and TRBJ1-1, with D possibly TRBD1 on 6 matching bases. The V and J ends lost 5 bases and 6 bases respectively, with 22 bases between them. There are 16 residues in the CDR3. Germline V lookup: CDR1 LNHDA, CDR2 SQIVND (reference sequence). CDR3 in DNA: TGTGCCAGTAGTCGCCGGACAGTGTCTCCTAAATCTGAAGCTTTCTTT. It specifies CASSRRTVSPKSEAFF.